Listed below are T cell receptor beta chains from one sample, sequenced in a study of shared clonotypes between healthy human individuals. The table came from immunoSEQ multiplex PCR; TCRdb's copy has only in-frame clones and leaves some out. The sample has approximately 2.5 million clones; 80% to 95% are singletons. Material: naive CD4+ T cells from PBMCs. These receptors came from a young man in good health. Some clones in this sample may be carry-over from other donors' samples. The CDR3 runs from the conserved cysteine through the conserved F or W. The D gene is left open where the match is weak. Size tells how often a clone was seen (once, few, many) or the class of an expanded clone, and some rows leave it out.

TRBV25-1	-	-	TRBJ2-3	TGTGCCAGCAGTGATTCGTCGCGGAGCACAGATACGCAGTATTTT	CASSDSSRSTDTQYF
TRBV5-1	-	-	TRBJ1-4	TGCGCCAGCAGCTTGGGGACGAAGGAAAAACTGTTTTTT	CASSLGTKEKLFF
TRBV28	TRBD2	-	TRBJ2-2	TGTGCCAGCAGGACTAGCGGGAGAGGCGGGGAGCTGTTTTTT	CASRTSGRGGELFF
TRBV18	TRBD1	-	TRBJ1-2	TGTGCCAGCTCACCGAGGCAGGGGGAGACAAATAACTATGGCTACACCTTC	CASSPRQGETNNYGYTF
TRBV29-1	-	-	TRBJ2-2	TGCAGCGTTAGGGCGGCAGGTCCCGGGGAGCTGTTTTTT	CSVRAAGPGELFF
TRBV14	-	-	TRBJ1-1	TGTGCCAGCAGGCCTGCGGGGGGAACTGAAGCTTTCTTT	CASRPAGGTEAFF
TRBV29-1	-	-	TRBJ1-1	TGCAGCGTCCAACGGCCCACACGGACTGAAGCTTTCTTT	CSVQRPTRTEAFF
TRBV18	-	-	TRBJ2-5	TGTGCCAGCTCACCACTTAGAGAGACCCAGTACTTC	CASSPLRETQYF
TRBV11-2	-	-	TRBJ2-2	TGTGCCAGCAGCAAACTCTCGAACACCGGGGAGCTGTTTTTT	CASSKLSNTGELFF
TRBV7-9	-	-	TRBJ2-3	TGTGCCAGCAGCTTAGCTCGTCCCCAGCTAGATACGCAGTATTTT	CASSLARPQLDTQYF
TRBV6-5	-	-	TRBJ1-3	TGTGCCGCCCGGGGTTTTTCTGGAAACACCATATATTTT	CAARGFSGNTIYF
TRBV6-4	TRBD1	-	TRBJ2-3	TGTGCCAGCAGTGACAGGGACAGGGATACAGATACGCAGTATTTT	CASSDRDRDTDTQYF
TRBV4-1	TRBD1	once	TRBJ2-3	TGCGCCAGCAGCCAGCCCGGGACAGGGGCAGATACGCAGTATTTT	CASSQPGTGADTQYF
TRBV6-1	TRBD1	-	TRBJ2-7	TGTGCCGCCCCAAGGGGGACAGGGACCTACGAGCAGTACTTC	CAAPRGTGTYEQYF
TRBV6-1	-	-	TRBJ1-5	TGTGCCAGCAGAGGGGGGGGCGATCAGCCCCAGCATTTT	CASRGGGDQPQHF
TRBV5-1	-	once	TRBJ2-5	TGCGCCAGCAGCGCGGGACCGGAAGAGACCCAGTACTTC	CASSAGPEETQYF
TRBV5-3	-	-	TRBJ1-5	TGTGCCAGCAGCCGGGACCCTGGAGGGGAGCAGCCCCAGCATTTT	CASSRDPGGEQPQHF
TRBV28	-	-	TRBJ1-1	TGTGCCAGCAGTTCCGCGAATTTGAACACTGAAGCTTTCTTT	CASSSANLNTEAFF
TRBV2	-	-	TRBJ2-3	TGTGCCAGCAGTGCCCAGGGTCATACGGATACGCAGTATTTT	CASSAQGHTDTQYF
TRBV27	TRBD2	once	TRBJ2-2	TGTGCCAGCAGTTTACGCGGGACTACCACCGGGGAGCTGTTTTTT	CASSLRGTTTGELFF
TRBV5-1	-	-	TRBJ2-5	TGCGCCAGCAGCCGTTCTAGCGTCCCTGGGGAAGAGACCCAGTACTTC	CASSRSSVPGEETQYF
TRBV2	-	-	TRBJ1-1	TGTGCCAGCAGCCCGGACACTGAAGCTTTCTTT	CASSPDTEAFF
TRBV5-1	-	-	TRBJ2-7	TGCGCCAGCAGCTCCGGACGGACCATTACCTACGAGCAGTACTTC	CASSSGRTITYEQYF
TRBV4-2	TRBD2	-	TRBJ2-7	TGTGCCAGCAGCCGAGGACTAGCGGGAACCTACGAGCAGTACTTC	CASSRGLAGTYEQYF
TRBV18	-	-	TRBJ1-1	TGTGCCAGCTCACGGGGGGAGAACACTGAAGCTTTCTTT	CASSRGENTEAFF
TRBV30	-	-	TRBJ1-2	TGTGCCTCGTCGAGAGGATACTATGGCTACACCTTC	CASSRGYYGYTF
TRBV27	TRBD2	-	TRBJ2-1	TGTGCCAGCAGGTTCGGGGGACTAGCCAATTCCAATGAGCAGTTCTTC	CASRFGGLANSNEQFF
TRBV19	-	-	TRBJ2-4	TGTGCCAGTAGCCCCCTATGGGACAAAAACATTCAGTACTTC	CASSPLWDKNIQYF
TRBV19	-	-	TRBJ1-1	TGTGCCAGTAGTATCGGGGTGCTGAACACTGAAGCTTTCTTT	CASSIGVLNTEAFF
TRBV30	TRBD2	-	TRBJ2-3	TGTGCCTGGAGTGGGTTACTAGCGGGAAGCACAGATACGCAGTATTTT	CAWSGLLAGSTDTQYF
TRBV4-3	TRBD1	-	TRBJ1-5	TGCGCCAGCAGCCAAGATAGTGGACAGGCCAATCAGCCCCAGCATTTT	CASSQDSGQANQPQHF
TRBV29-1	TRBD1	-	TRBJ2-3	TGCAGCGCTGATCGTGGTGCAGGGGGTCCAGATACGCAGTATTTT	CSADRGAGGPDTQYF
TRBV7-9	-	-	TRBJ1-5	TGTGCCAGCAGCCAGTATCAAATCCAGCATTTT	CASSQYQIQHF
TRBV6-1	-	-	TRBJ1-2	TGTGCCAGCAGTCCGGGGCTAGGGGTTGGCTACACCTTC	CASSPGLGVGYTF
TRBV6-1	TRBD1	-	TRBJ1-2	TGTGCCAGCAGCGGGGACAGGGCTAACTATGGCTACACCTTC	CASSGDRANYGYTF
TRBV9	-	-	TRBJ2-7	TGTGCCAGCAGCGTAGGGTCCCTCTCCTACGAGCAGTACTTC	CASSVGSLSYEQYF
TRBV4-3	-	once	TRBJ2-7	TGCGCCAGCAGCCAAGAGCCCCAGTCCTACGAGCAGTACTTC	CASSQEPQSYEQYF
TRBV19	-	-	TRBJ1-2	TGTGCCAGTAGTATTCGGGGTAGTTTTGAGAGGGACGGCTACACCTTC	CASSIRGSFERDGYTF
TRBV9	TRBD2	-	TRBJ2-7	TGTGCCAGCAGCGTTGCCGGGACTAGCGGGATTAATTGGTACTTC	CASSVAGTSGINWYF
TRBV6-6	-	-	TRBJ2-3	TGTGCCAGCAGTGATCAGGGGAAAGATACGCAGTATTTT	CASSDQGKDTQYF
TRBV7-8	-	-	TRBJ1-4	TGTGCCAGCAGCCAAAGGACAAGCGATGAAAAACTGTTTTTT	CASSQRTSDEKLFF
TRBV15	TRBD2	once	TRBJ2-3	TGTGCCACCAGCAGAAAACTAGCGGATACGCAGTATTTT	CATSRKLADTQYF
TRBV6-5	-	-	TRBJ2-7	TGTGCCAGCAGTAAAGGGACGGGTACCTACGAGCAGTACTTC	CASSKGTGTYEQYF
TRBV5-8	-	-	TRBJ1-2	TGTGCCAGCAGCCCAACATATATGGGCTATGGCTACACCTTC	CASSPTYMGYGYTF
TRBV5-6	-	-	TRBJ2-3	TGTGCCAGCAGCTTGGACCCTTTCACAGATACGCAGTATTTT	CASSLDPFTDTQYF
TRBV11-2	-	-	TRBJ2-1	TGTGCCAGCAGCTCGACGACCCATACGAAACGGAATGAGCAGTTCTTC	CASSSTTHTKRNEQFF
TRBV5-1	TRBD2	-	TRBJ2-3	TGCGCCAGCGCACCACTCACTAGCGGGAGGTACACAGATACGCAGTATTTT	CASAPLTSGRYTDTQYF
TRBV2	TRBD1	-	TRBJ2-6	TGTGCCAGCAGTCAGGACAGGGGTTTGTCTGGGGCCAACGTCCTGACTTTC	CASSQDRGLSGANVLTF
TRBV2	-	-	TRBJ1-3	TGTGCCAGCAGGGCTCACAGTAGCTCTGGAAACACCATATATTTT	CASRAHSSSGNTIYF
TRBV5-1	TRBD1	once	TRBJ1-1	TGCGCCAGCAGCTTGGAAGGACAGGGAACCACTGAAGCTTTCTTT	CASSLEGQGTTEAFF
TRBV7-9	-	-	TRBJ2-7	TGTGCCAGCAGCTTCGCCAGGACGGTTCTGGCCTACGAGCAGTACTTC	CASSFARTVLAYEQYF